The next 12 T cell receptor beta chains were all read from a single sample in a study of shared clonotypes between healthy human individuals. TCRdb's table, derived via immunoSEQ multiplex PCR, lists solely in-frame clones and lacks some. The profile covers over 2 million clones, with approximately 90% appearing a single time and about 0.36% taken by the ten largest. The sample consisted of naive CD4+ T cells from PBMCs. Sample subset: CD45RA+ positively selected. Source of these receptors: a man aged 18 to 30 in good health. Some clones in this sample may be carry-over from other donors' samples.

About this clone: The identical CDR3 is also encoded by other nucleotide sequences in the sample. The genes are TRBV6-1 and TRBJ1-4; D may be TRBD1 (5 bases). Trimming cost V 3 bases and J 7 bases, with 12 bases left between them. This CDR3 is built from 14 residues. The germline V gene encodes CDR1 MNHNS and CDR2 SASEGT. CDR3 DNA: TGTGCCAGCAGTGAGGGGGGAGTGGGTGAAAAACTGTTTTTT. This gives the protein CASSEGGVGEKLFF.

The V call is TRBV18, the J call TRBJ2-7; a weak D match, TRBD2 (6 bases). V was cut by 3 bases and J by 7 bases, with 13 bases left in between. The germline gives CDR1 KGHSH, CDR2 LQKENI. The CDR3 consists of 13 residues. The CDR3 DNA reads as TGTGCCAGCTCACCTCTGGACGGGGGAGAGCAGTACTTC. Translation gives CASSPLDGGEQYF.

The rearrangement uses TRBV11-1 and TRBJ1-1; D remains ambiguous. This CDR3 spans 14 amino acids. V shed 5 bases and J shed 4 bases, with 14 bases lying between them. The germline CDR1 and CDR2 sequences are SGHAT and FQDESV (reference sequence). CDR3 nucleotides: TGTGCCAGCAGCCCCGGAGGGATCGGCACTGAAGCTTTCTTT. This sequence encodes CASSPGGIGTEAFF.

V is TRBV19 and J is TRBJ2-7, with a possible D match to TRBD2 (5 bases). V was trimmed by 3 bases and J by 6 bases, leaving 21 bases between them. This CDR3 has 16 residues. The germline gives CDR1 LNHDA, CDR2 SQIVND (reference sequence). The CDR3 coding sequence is TGTGCCAGTAGTATTATGAAGGGAGTGAGTCCCCTCGAGCAGTACTTC. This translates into CASSIMKGVSPLEQYF.

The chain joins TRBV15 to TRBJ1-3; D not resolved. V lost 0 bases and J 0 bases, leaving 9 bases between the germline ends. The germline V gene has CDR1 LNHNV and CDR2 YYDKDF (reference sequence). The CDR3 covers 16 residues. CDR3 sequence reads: CATSRDYGVSGNTIYF. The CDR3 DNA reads TGTGCCACCAGCAGAGATTACGGGGTCTCTGGAAACACCATATATTTT.

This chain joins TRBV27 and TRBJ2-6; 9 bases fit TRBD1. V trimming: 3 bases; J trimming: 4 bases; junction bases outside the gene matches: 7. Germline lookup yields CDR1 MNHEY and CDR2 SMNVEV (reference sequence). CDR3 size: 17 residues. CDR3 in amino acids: CASSFIQGATGANVLTF. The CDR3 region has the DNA TGTGCCAGCAGTTTCATACAGGGGGCAACCGGGGCCAACGTCCTGACTTTC. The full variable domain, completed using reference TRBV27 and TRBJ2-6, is EAQVTQNPRYLITVTGKKLTVTCSQNMNHEYMSWYRQDPGLGLRQIYYSMNVEVTDKGDVPEGYKVSRKEKRNFPLILESPSPNQTSLYFCASSFIQGATGANVLTFGAGSRLTVL.

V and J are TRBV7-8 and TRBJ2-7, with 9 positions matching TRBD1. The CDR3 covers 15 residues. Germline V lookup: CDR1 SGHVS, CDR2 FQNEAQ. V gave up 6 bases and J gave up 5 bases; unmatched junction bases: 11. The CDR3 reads CASRGPGQGVNEQYF. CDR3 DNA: TGTGCCAGCAGGGGTCCGGGACAGGGTGTGAACGAGCAGTACTTC.

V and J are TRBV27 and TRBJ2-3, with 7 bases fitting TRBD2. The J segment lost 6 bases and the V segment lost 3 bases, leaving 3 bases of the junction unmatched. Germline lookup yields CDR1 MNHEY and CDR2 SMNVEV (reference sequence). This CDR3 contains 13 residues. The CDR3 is CASSLAGVDTQYF. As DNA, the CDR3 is TGTGCCAGCAGTTTGGCGGGAGTGGATACGCAGTATTTT.

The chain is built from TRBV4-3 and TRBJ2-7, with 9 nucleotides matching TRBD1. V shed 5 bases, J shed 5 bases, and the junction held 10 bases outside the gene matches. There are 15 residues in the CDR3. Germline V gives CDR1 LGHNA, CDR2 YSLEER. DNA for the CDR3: TGCGCCAGCAGCAAGAGGGGACAGGGTTTCGACGAGCAGTACTTC. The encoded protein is CASSKRGQGFDEQYF.

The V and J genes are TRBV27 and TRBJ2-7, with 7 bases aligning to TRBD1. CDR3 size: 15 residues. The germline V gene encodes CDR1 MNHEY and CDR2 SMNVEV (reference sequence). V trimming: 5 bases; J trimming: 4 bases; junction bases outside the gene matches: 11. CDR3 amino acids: CASSARFRDRYEQYF. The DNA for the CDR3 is TGTGCCAGCAGTGCTCGCTTCCGGGACAGATACGAGCAGTACTTC.

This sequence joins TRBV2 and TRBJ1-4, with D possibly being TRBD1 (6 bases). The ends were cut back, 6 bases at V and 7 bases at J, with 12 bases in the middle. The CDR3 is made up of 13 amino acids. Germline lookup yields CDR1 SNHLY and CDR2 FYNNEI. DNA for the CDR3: TGTGCCAGCAGGGTCGACAGGACTGAAAAACTGTTTTTT. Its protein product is CASRVDRTEKLFF. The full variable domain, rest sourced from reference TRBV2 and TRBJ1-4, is EPEVTQTPSHQVTQMGQEVILRCVPISNHLYFYWYRQILGQKVEFLVSFYNNEISEKSEIFDDQFSVERPDGSNFTLKIRSTKLEDSAMYFCASRVDRTEKLFFGSGTQLSVL.

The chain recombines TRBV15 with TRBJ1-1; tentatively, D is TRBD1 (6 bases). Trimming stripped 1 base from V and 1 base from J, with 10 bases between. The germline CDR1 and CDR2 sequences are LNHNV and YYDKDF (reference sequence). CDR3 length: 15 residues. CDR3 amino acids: CATSRGQAGNTEAFF. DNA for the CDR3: TGTGCCACCAGCAGAGGACAGGCGGGGAACACTGAAGCTTTCTTT.